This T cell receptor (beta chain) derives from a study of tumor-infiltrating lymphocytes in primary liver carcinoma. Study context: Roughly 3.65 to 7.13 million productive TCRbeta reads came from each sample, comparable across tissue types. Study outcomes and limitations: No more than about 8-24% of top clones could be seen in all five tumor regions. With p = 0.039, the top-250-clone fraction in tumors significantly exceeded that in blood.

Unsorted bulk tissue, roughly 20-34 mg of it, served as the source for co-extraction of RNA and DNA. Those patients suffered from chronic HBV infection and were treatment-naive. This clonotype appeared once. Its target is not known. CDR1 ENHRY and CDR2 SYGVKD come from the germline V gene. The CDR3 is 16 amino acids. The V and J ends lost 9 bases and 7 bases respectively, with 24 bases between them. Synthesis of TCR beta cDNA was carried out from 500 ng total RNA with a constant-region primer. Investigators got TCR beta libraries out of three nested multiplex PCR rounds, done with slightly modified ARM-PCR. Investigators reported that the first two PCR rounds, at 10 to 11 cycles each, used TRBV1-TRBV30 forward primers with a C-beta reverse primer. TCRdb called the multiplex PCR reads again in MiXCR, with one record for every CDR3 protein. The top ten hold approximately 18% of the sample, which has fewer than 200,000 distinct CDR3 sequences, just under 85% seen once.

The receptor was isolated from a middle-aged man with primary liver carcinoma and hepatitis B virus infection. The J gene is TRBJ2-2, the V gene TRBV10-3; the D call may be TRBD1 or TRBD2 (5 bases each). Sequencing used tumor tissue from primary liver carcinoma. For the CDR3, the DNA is TGTGCCATAAGTCCGGGACGTAACTTAGGCATCGGGGAGCTGTTTTTT. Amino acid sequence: CAISPGRNLGIGELFF.